The next 32 T cell receptor beta chains were all read from a single sample in a study of shared clonotypes between healthy human individuals. Sequencing was performed with immunoSEQ multiplex PCR; in TCRdb, only in-frame clones are kept and a portion is missing. The sample lists 330,000 or so clones, about 73% occurring once. The sequenced material came from memory CD4+ T cells sorted from blood. Indicated subset: CD45RA-negative fraction. The receptors come from a man aged 25-45 years in good health.

This chain connects TRBV30 to TRBJ2-5; D gene unclear. Germline loops: CDR1 GTSNPN, CDR2 SVGIG (reference sequence). Trimming pared 0 bases from V and 3 bases from J, leaving 14 bases between. This CDR3 has 15 residues. CDR3 region: CAWSVTWRIKETQYF. CDR3 bases: TGTGCCTGGAGTGTGACATGGCGGATCAAAGAGACCCAGTACTTC. The variable domain in full, with the rest retrieved from reference TRBV30 and TRBJ2-5, is SQTIHQWPATLVQPVGSPLSLECTVEGTSNPNLYWYRQAAGRGLQLLFYSVGIGQISSEVPQNLSASRPQDRQFILSSKKLLLSDSGFYLCAWSVTWRIKETQYFGPGTRLLVL.

The chain is built from TRBV11-2 and TRBJ2-7; the D is unclear. V shed 1 base and J shed 0 bases, with 7 bases lying between them. CDR3 length: 14 residues. The germline V gene encodes CDR1 SGHAT and CDR2 FQNNGV. The CDR3 nucleotides read TGTGCCAGCAGCTTAGCGGAGCTCTCCTACGAGCAGTACTTC. Translated, it gives CASSLAELSYEQYF.

CDR3 DNA sequence: TGTGCCAGCAGCTTGCCCCCTTTTGGAGAGACCCAGTACTTC. Protein sequence: CASSLPPFGETQYF. The chain couples TRBV5-4 to TRBJ2-5; D unclear. This CDR3 contains 14 residues. Germline CDR1 SGHNT, CDR2 YYREEE (reference sequence). Trimming took 1 base from V and 4 from J, leaving 11 bases between them. Drawing the rest from reference TRBV5-4 and TRBJ2-5, the complete variable domain is ETGVTQSPTHLIKTRGQQVTLRCSSQSGHNTVSWYQQALGQGPQFIFQYYREEENGRGNFPPRFSGLQFPNYSSELNVNALELDDSALYLCASSLPPFGETQYFGPGTRLLVL.

J is TRBJ2-1 and V is TRBV5-1, with D perhaps TRBD2 (5 bases). V lost 0 bases and J 6 bases, leaving 10 bases between the germline ends. Germline V gene lookup returns CDR1 SGHRS and CDR2 YFSETQ. CDR3 length equals 14 residues. The CDR3 region has the DNA TGCGCCAGCAGCTTGGACAGTGCGGGCAATGAGCAGTTCTTC. Translating gives CASSLDSAGNEQFF.

The table lists this clone with a few counts. This chain uses TRBV4-2 with TRBJ2-7, with TRBD2 as a possible D gene (6 bases). Trimming took 5 bases from V and 2 from J, leaving 10 bases between them. The CDR3 extends over 13 amino acids. Germline V gene sequence: CDR1 LGHNA, CDR2 YNFKEQ. In DNA form, the CDR3 reads TGTGCCAGCAGCTGGACTACAACCTACGAGCAGTACTTC. Its protein product is CASSWTTTYEQYF.

The genes are TRBV4-2 and TRBJ2-7, with TRBD2 identical over 9 bases. The CDR3 is 16 amino acids. CDR1 and CDR2 from the germline V gene are LGHNA and YNFKEQ. With 0 bases clipped from V and 3 bases from J, the junction kept 6 bases outside the gene matches. CDR3 coding DNA: TGTGCCAGCAGCCAAGATGCCAGCGGGAGGAGCTACGAGCAGTACTTC. Translating gives CASSQDASGRSYEQYF.

The sample holds many counts of this clone. The chain couples TRBV10-2 to TRBJ2-7; D uncertain. From germline, CDR1 is WSHSY and CDR2 SAAADI. Trimming removed 3 bases from V and 5 bases from J, with 17 bases in between. CDR3 length: 15 amino acids. For the CDR3, the DNA is TGCGCCAGCAGTGAACCCCAACCTCCTAGGAACGAGCAGTACTTC. It is translated as CASSEPQPPRNEQYF.

The chain combines TRBV12-5 with TRBJ2-1; D is ambiguous. The CDR3 covers 12 residues. Between the trimmed V and J ends, which lost 3 bases and 9 bases, there was a span of 9 bases. Germline values: CDR1 LGHNT, CDR2 FRNRAP. CDR3 DNA: TGTGCTAGTGGTTTAATGTACCGTGAGCAGTTCTTC. Encoded protein: CASGLMYREQFF.

This clone was detected once. The chain joins TRBV29-1 to TRBJ2-1; the match to TRBD2 covers 15 bases. Germline values: CDR1 SQVTM, CDR2 ANQGSEA. The CDR3 sequence is 15 residues long. Trimming took 5 bases from V and 7 from J; bases not matched to a gene: 6. CDR3 DNA: TGCAGCGTTTCGGGACTAGCGGGAGGCCCTAATGAGCAGTTCTTC. Its translation is CSVSGLAGGPNEQFF.

This clone occurred a few times. V and J are TRBV19 and TRBJ2-1; D is perhaps TRBD1 (5 bases). Trimming stripped 7 bases from V and 10 bases from J, with 14 bases between. Looked up from germline, CDR1 is LNHDA and CDR2 is SQIVND (reference sequence). The CDR3 consists of 12 residues. The DNA of the CDR3 is TGTGCCAGTAAATTCAGGGCAGGAGAGCAGTTCTTC. It encodes CASKFRAGEQFF. Full variable domain (outside the CDR3, taken from reference TRBV19 and TRBJ2-1): DGGITQSPKYLFRKEGQNVTLSCEQNLNHDAMYWYRQDPGQGLRLIYYSQIVNDFQKGDIAEGYSVSREKKESFPLTVTSAQKNPTAFYLCASKFRAGEQFFGPGTRLTVL.

The CDR3 here is CASSPIKEDTQYF. The CDR3 region has the DNA TGTGCCAGCTCACCCATCAAGGAGGATACGCAGTATTTT. The chain links TRBV18 to TRBJ2-3; no definite D call. The V gene lost 3 bases and the J gene lost 6 bases, with 10 bases spanning the gap. This CDR3 spans 13 amino acids. Germline V CDR1 and CDR2: KGHSH, LQKENI.

The chain uses TRBV2 and TRBJ2-2, with D tentatively TRBD1 (6 bases). Germline V gene lookup returns CDR1 SNHLY and CDR2 FYNNEI. The V end lost 4 bases, the J end lost 7 bases, and 13 bases lay between the germline ends. CDR3 length: 14 residues. The CDR3 here is CASSGPGAGGELFF. CDR3 nucleotide sequence: TGTGCCAGCAGTGGCCCAGGGGCGGGCGGGGAGCTGTTTTTT.

The rearrangement links TRBV5-1 to TRBJ2-2; the match to TRBD2 covers 7 bases. Germline assignment: CDR1 SGHRS and CDR2 YFSETQ. V shed 3 bases and J 1 base; nucleotides not matched to a gene: 6. The CDR3 has 16 residues. The DNA of the CDR3 is TGCGCCAGCAGCTCGGCCCCTAGCGGGAACACCGGGGAGCTGTTTTTT. This sequence encodes CASSSAPSGNTGELFF.

The V gene is TRBV19, the J gene TRBJ1-4; tentative D call: TRBD1 (6 bases). CDR1 is LNHDA and CDR2 is SQIVND in the germline V gene (reference sequence). This CDR3 is built from 18 residues. V was shortened by 5 bases and J by 3 bases, with 22 bases between the two germline ends. The CDR3 here is CASSVTPNPGAPNEKLFF. The CDR3, as DNA: TGTGCCAGTAGTGTAACCCCGAACCCAGGGGCACCTAATGAAAAACTGTTTTTT.

The rearrangement joins TRBV2 to TRBJ1-2; 10 positions match TRBD1. The CDR3 runs 14 residues. J was trimmed by 2 bases and V by 4 bases; bases with no gene match: 1. Germline assignment: CDR1 SNHLY and CDR2 FYNNEI. Here the CDR3 DNA reads TGTGCCAGCAGTGGACAGGGGGCAAACTATGGCTACACCTTC. It yields the protein CASSGQGANYGYTF. Full variable domain (remainder filled in from reference TRBV2 and TRBJ1-2): EPEVTQTPSHQVTQMGQEVILRCVPISNHLYFYWYRQILGQKVEFLVSFYNNEISEKSEIFDDQFSVERPDGSNFTLKIRSTKLEDSAMYFCASSGQGANYGYTFGSGTRLTVV.

The chain uses TRBV19 and TRBJ1-2; a possible D gene is TRBD1 (6 bases). The germline gives CDR1 LNHDA, CDR2 SQIVND (reference sequence). The CDR3 consists of 16 residues. V was pared by 5 bases and J by 0 bases, with 16 bases between. The CDR3 region has the DNA TGTGCCAGTAGTTCGCATCTACAGGGATCTAACTATGGCTACACCTTC. Protein product: CASSSHLQGSNYGYTF.

This chain links TRBV7-2 with TRBJ2-7; D is uncertain. Trimming took 3 bases from V and 9 from J, leaving 9 bases between them. Germline assignment: CDR1 SGHTA and CDR2 FQGNSA. The CDR3 spans 11 residues. DNA of the CDR3: TGTGCCAGCAGCTTTAAGCGTGTGCAGTACTTC. It is translated as CASSFKRVQYF.

This clone was seen once. The CDR3 region has the DNA TGTGCCAGCAGTGAAGGCGGGAACTCCTACAATGAGCAGTTCTTC. This gives the protein CASSEGGNSYNEQFF. This chain uses TRBV2 with TRBJ2-1; tentative D call: TRBD2 (6 bases). CDR3 length: 15 amino acids. Germline loops: CDR1 SNHLY, CDR2 FYNNEI. Trimming took off 1 base at V and 0 bases at J, with 7 bases between the two ends.

The V and J genes are TRBV18 and TRBJ2-1; 12 bases line up with TRBD2. This CDR3 has 20 residues. Germline V lookup: CDR1 KGHSH, CDR2 LQKENI. V was pared by 6 bases and J by 8 bases, with 23 bases of the junction left unmatched. The CDR3 sequence: CASSRSSSTSGRRSGDEQFF. The CDR3 DNA reads as TGTGCCAGCTCTCGATCATCGTCGACTAGCGGGAGACGCTCCGGCGATGAGCAGTTCTTC.

This chain connects TRBV11-2 to TRBJ2-5; 7 nucleotides match TRBD1. The CDR3 contains 15 residues. Trimming cost V 7 bases and J 5 bases; bases outside gene matches: 13. Germline V CDR1 and CDR2: SGHAT, FQNNGV. DNA of the CDR3: TGTGCCAGCACACAGGGGATGTCCAACGGTGAGACCCAGTACTTC. It translates to CASTQGMSNGETQYF.

The chain joins TRBV7-2 to TRBJ2-1; 9 bases line up with TRBD2. Germline CDR1 and CDR2: SGHTA and FQGNSA. This CDR3 is 17 amino acids long. V lost 5 bases to trimming and J lost 6 bases; unmatched junction nucleotides: 14. The DNA of the CDR3 is TGTGCCAGCAGCCTCCGGCCCCGGACTAGCGTGATCAATGAGCAGTTCTTC. This encodes CASSLRPRTSVINEQFF. The whole variable domain, remainder taken from reference TRBV7-2 and TRBJ2-1, is GAGVSQSPSNKVTEKGKDVELRCDPISGHTALYWYRQSLGQGLEFLIYFQGNSAPDKSGLPSDRFSAERTGGSVSTLTIQRTQQEDSAVYLCASSLRPRTSVINEQFFGPGTRLTVL.

The V gene is TRBV6-1, the J gene TRBJ2-3; D is perhaps TRBD2 (5 bases). The CDR3 extends over 16 amino acids. Trimming removed 2 bases from V and 4 bases from J, with 16 bases in between. The germline gives CDR1 MNHNS, CDR2 SASEGT. The CDR3 loop reads CASSESVDLNPDTQYF. CDR3 DNA: TGTGCCAGCAGTGAAAGTGTGGACTTAAACCCAGATACGCAGTATTTT.

This chain connects TRBV7-2 to TRBJ2-7, with no clear D. Germline CDR1 and CDR2: SGHTA and FQGNSA. The germline V and J ends were trimmed by 2 bases and 0 bases, with 14 bases remaining between them. CDR3 length: 16 residues. CDR3: CASSLSSRPPSYEQYF. The CDR3 nucleotides are TGTGCCAGCAGCTTATCATCCAGGCCTCCCTCCTACGAGCAGTACTTC.

The V call is TRBV27, the J call TRBJ2-3; 7 nucleotides align to TRBD2. The CDR3 length is 15 residues. The junction had 8 bases not matched to a gene; V was cut back by 5 bases and J by 3 bases. Per germline, CDR1 MNHEY and CDR2 SMNVEV (reference sequence). This CDR3 reads CASSLTSVRTDTQYF. DNA for the CDR3: TGTGCCAGCAGTCTAACTAGCGTGCGTACAGATACGCAGTATTTT.

The V and J genes are TRBV5-1 and TRBJ2-2, with 8 bases identical to TRBD2. Germline CDR1 reads SGHRS; CDR2 reads YFSETQ. The junction had 6 bases not matched to a gene; V was cut back by 4 bases and J by 4 bases. The length of the CDR3 is 15 residues. The DNA for the CDR3 is TGCGCCAGCAGCACAACCGGGACTAGCACCGGGGAGCTGTTTTTT. Amino acids: CASSTTGTSTGELFF. The entire variable domain, with the rest obtained from reference TRBV5-1 and TRBJ2-2, is as follows: KAGVTQTPRYLIKTRGQQVTLSCSPISGHRSVSWYQQTPGQGLQFLFEYFSETQRNKGNFPGRFSGRQFSNSRSEMNVSTLELGDSALYLCASSTTGTSTGELFFGEGSRLTVL.

The rearrangement links TRBV5-1 to TRBJ1-2; D is uncertain. V lost 3 bases, J lost 2 bases, and 11 bases lay in between. The CDR3 covers 14 residues. Germline V CDR1 and CDR2: SGHRS, YFSETQ. Here the CDR3 DNA reads TGCGCCAGCAGCTCAAACGGTCTCAACTATGGCTACACCTTC. Translation: CASSSNGLNYGYTF.

The CDR3 loop is CASSANRVTGELFF. In DNA, the CDR3 is TGTGCCAGCAGTGCGAACAGGGTCACCGGGGAGCTGTTTTTT. The chain is built from TRBV2 and TRBJ2-2, with D tentatively TRBD1 (6 bases). Trimming took off 4 bases at V and 4 bases at J, with 10 bases between the two ends. This CDR3 spans 14 amino acids. Germline V gene data show CDR1 as SNHLY and CDR2 as FYNNEI.

This clone was seen once. The chain recombines TRBV29-1 with TRBJ2-5; TRBD1 or TRBD2 may be the D gene (5 bases each). Germline lookup yields CDR1 SQVTM and CDR2 ANQGSEA. Trimming pared 5 bases from V and 1 base from J, leaving 8 bases between. This CDR3 spans 12 amino acids. CDR3 in amino acids: CSVRDGQETQYF. CDR3 bases: TGCAGCGTTAGGGACGGCCAAGAGACCCAGTACTTC. Full variable domain (rest looked up from reference TRBV29-1 and TRBJ2-5): SAVISQKPSRDICQRGTSLTIQCQVDSQVTMMFWYRQQPGQSLTLIATANQGSEATYESGFVIDKFPISRPNLTFSTLTVSNMSPEDSSIYLCSVRDGQETQYFGPGTRLLVL.

This clone is a singleton in its sample. V and J are TRBV25-1 and TRBJ2-7; unclear D gene. CDR3 length: 11 residues. The V end was cut by 2 bases, the J end by 4 bases, with 3 bases between. The germline CDR1 and CDR2 sequences are MGHDK and SYGVNS. The CDR3 spells CASSEVYEQYF. The CDR3 coding sequence is TGTGCCAGCAGTGAAGTTTACGAGCAGTACTTC.

This chain links TRBV5-1 with TRBJ2-7; 8 bases fit TRBD2. The V gene end was trimmed by 4 bases and the J gene end by 2 bases; junction bases not matched to a gene: 5. CDR1 is SGHRS, CDR2 YFSETQ, per germline. CDR3 size: 14 residues. As DNA, the CDR3 is TGCGCCAGCAGCATAACTAGCGGAACCTACGAGCAGTACTTC. The encoded protein is CASSITSGTYEQYF.

The V call is TRBV6-1, the J call TRBJ2-1; D perhaps matches TRBD2 (6 bases). Germline CDR1 is MNHNS and CDR2 is SASEGT. This CDR3 has 15 amino acids. Trimming shortened V by 1 base and J by 2 bases, and 9 bases separated the two germline ends. The CDR3 spells CASSEGSGAYNEQFF. CDR3 nucleotide sequence: TGTGCCAGCAGTGAAGGGTCGGGGGCCTACAATGAGCAGTTCTTC.

This chain joins TRBV19 and TRBJ2-7; 7 positions match TRBD1. The J segment lost 3 bases and the V segment lost 6 bases, leaving 8 bases of the junction unmatched. The CDR3 has 14 amino acids. Germline loops: CDR1 LNHDA, CDR2 SQIVND (reference sequence). The CDR3 reads CASRLSDRHYEQYF. The CDR3 nucleotides are TGTGCCAGTAGACTTTCGGACAGGCACTACGAGCAGTACTTC.